This T cell receptor (beta chain) was observed in a study of T cell changes during pregnancy in multiple sclerosis. Germline loops: CDR1 MNHNY, CDR2 SVGAGI (reference sequence). This CDR3 has 14 amino acids. The trim removed 6 bases at V and 5 bases at J, leaving 8 bases unmatched. A single count supports this clone. Only in-frame clones appear in the TCRdb table, and some are missing; sequencing was by immunoSEQ multiplex PCR. The profile covers about 93,000 clones, with approximately 92% appearing a single time and just over 2% taken by the ten largest. Sequencing was performed on peripheral blood, taken after pregnancy. This chain joins TRBV6-6 and TRBJ2-5; TRBD2 matches 8 bases. This clonotype was obtained from a female donor with multiple sclerosis, enrolled in a pregnancy study. DNA for the CDR3: TGTGCCAGCAGCCCCGGGGGGGCCGGGGAGACCCAGTACTTC. Translation: CASSPGGAGETQYF.